The 21 T cell receptor beta chains given below trace back to one sample, sequenced in a study of shared clonotypes between healthy human individuals. The assay was immunoSEQ multiplex PCR, and TCRdb's table has in-frame clones only and misses some. The profile covers about 1.1 million clones, with approximately 77% appearing a single time and 0.89% taken by the ten largest. Source material: memory CD4+ T cells from PBMCs. The sample's subset: CD45RA-negative fraction. The receptors were sampled from a young man in good health. Some clones in this sample may be carry-over from other donors' samples.

The chain couples TRBV29-1 to TRBJ2-5; a possible D gene is TRBD2 (5 bases). The CDR3 runs to 13 residues. Germline-derived CDR1 and CDR2 are SQVTM and ANQGSEA. Trimming took off 1 base at V and 5 bases at J, with 11 bases between the two ends. The CDR3 DNA is TGCAGCGTTGAAGTGAACAGCGGCGAGACCCAGTACTTC. Its translation: CSVEVNSGETQYF.

The CDR3 loop reads CPNPNQPQHF. The CDR3 nucleotides read TGCCCGAACCCCAATCAGCCCCAGCATTTT. The chain combines TRBV20-1 with TRBJ1-5, with unresolved D. This CDR3 contains 10 residues. The germline gives CDR1 DFQATT, CDR2 SNEGSKA (reference sequence).

The sample holds many counts of this clone. This CDR3 reads CASSLMQAGGELFF. For the CDR3, the DNA is TGTGCCAGCAGCTTGATGCAGGCAGGCGGGGAGCTGTTTTTT. This chain connects TRBV5-6 to TRBJ2-2; D is unclear. Trimming shortened V by 1 base and J by 7 bases, and 11 bases separated the two germline ends. Germline V lookup: CDR1 SGHDT, CDR2 YYEEEE. The CDR3 has 14 amino acids.

The chain employs TRBV19 and TRBJ1-2; 7 bases fit TRBD1. The CDR3 covers 13 residues. Losses at the gene ends were 10 bases for V and 2 bases for J; bases not matched to a gene: 7. Germline CDR1 reads LNHDA; CDR2 reads SQIVND (reference sequence). CDR3 in DNA: TGTGCCACAAGAAAACAGGGGAACTATGGCTACACCTTC. This encodes CATRKQGNYGYTF.

The chain combines TRBV2 with TRBJ1-2, with 7 bases matching TRBD1. The CDR3 consists of 14 residues. Losses at the gene ends were 5 bases for V and 1 base for J; bases not matched to a gene: 4. Germline CDR1 reads SNHLY; CDR2 reads FYNNEI. This CDR3 reads CASSRTGVNYGYTF. The CDR3 DNA reads as TGTGCCAGCAGTAGGACAGGCGTTAACTATGGCTACACCTTC.

The rearrangement uses TRBV4-1 and TRBJ2-3; 9 bases agree with TRBD2. The CDR3 is 17 residues long. In germline, CDR1 is MGHRA, CDR2 YSYEKL. The J segment lost 1 base and the V segment lost 3 bases, leaving 8 bases of the junction unmatched. The CDR3 DNA sequence: TGCGCCAGCAGCCAGGAAGGGACTAGCTTAGGCACAGATACGCAGTATTTT. Translation: CASSQEGTSLGTDTQYF.

This chain links TRBV28 with TRBJ2-5; 14 positions match TRBD2. From germline, CDR1 is MDHEN and CDR2 SYDVKM. The CDR3 consists of 14 residues. The CDR3 coding sequence is TGTGCTACAGGACTAGCGGGAGGTCAAGAGACCCAGTACTTC. This translates into CATGLAGGQETQYF.

The chain employs TRBV10-1 and TRBJ2-1; possibly TRBD1 for D (6 bases). Trimming pared 0 bases from V and 2 bases from J, leaving 14 bases between. Looked up from germline, CDR1 is WNHNN and CDR2 is SYGVQD (reference sequence). CDR3 length: 17 residues. CDR3 nucleotide sequence: TGCGCCAGCAGTGAGTCGACAGGCCTGGGTACCTACAATGAGCAGTTCTTC. Residues: CASSESTGLGTYNEQFF.

This clone has a handful of counts. The V and J genes are TRBV29-1 and TRBJ2-3; 8 bases are a match to TRBD2. Looked up from germline, CDR1 is SQVTM and CDR2 is ANQGSEA. Losses at the gene ends were 7 bases for V and 3 bases for J; bases not matched to a gene: 6. The CDR3 spans 13 residues. The CDR3 reads CSGGASGTDTQYF. CDR3 bases: TGCAGCGGGGGGGCTAGCGGGACAGATACGCAGTATTTT.

On this clone itself: Other DNA sequences from this sample encode an identical CDR3 as well. This chain joins TRBV7-9 and TRBJ1-1; 7 bases match TRBD1. The germline V gene has CDR1 SEHNR and CDR2 FQNEAQ (reference sequence). V gave up 5 bases and J gave up 5 bases; unmatched junction bases: 5. The CDR3 has 13 residues. The CDR3 region is CASSLTGDTEAFF. CDR3 DNA: TGTGCCAGCAGCCTCACAGGGGATACTGAAGCTTTCTTT. The complete variable domain, with remaining parts taken from reference TRBV7-9 and TRBJ1-1, reads DTGVSQNPRHKITKRGQNVTFRCDPISEHNRLYWYRQTLGQGPEFLTYFQNEAQLEKSRLLSDRFSAERPKGSFSTLEIQRTEQGDSAMYLCASSLTGDTEAFFGQGTRLTVV.

V gene TRBV30 combines with J gene TRBJ2-5; 7 nucleotides agree with TRBD2. The CDR3 contains 14 residues. Germline V gene lookup returns CDR1 GTSNPN and CDR2 SVGIG (reference sequence). With V trimmed by 3 bases and J by 3 bases, 7 bases remained unmatched. The CDR3, as DNA: TGTGCCTGGAGGTGGGGGGGGAACGAAGAGACCCAGTACTTC. It translates to CAWRWGGNEETQYF.

This chain joins TRBV6-5 and TRBJ1-2; the D is unclear. The length of the CDR3 is 15 residues. Trimming took 8 bases from V and 0 from J, leaving 16 bases between them. Germline CDR1 MNHEY, CDR2 SVGAGI. For the CDR3, the DNA is TGTGCCAGCGCCCGAGGGCTCCTCACTAACTATGGCTACACCTTC. This sequence encodes CASARGLLTNYGYTF.

CDR3 DNA: TGTGCCAGCAGTGAAGCGTGGAGGACAGGCTACGAGCAGTACTTC. Encoded protein: CASSEAWRTGYEQYF. This sequence joins TRBV2 and TRBJ2-7, with TRBD1 matching over 7 bases. V trimming: 0 bases; J trimming: 3 bases; junction bases outside the gene matches: 5. Germline values: CDR1 SNHLY, CDR2 FYNNEI. This CDR3 spans 15 amino acids.

This chain connects TRBV27 to TRBJ2-1; the D gene could be TRBD1 or TRBD2 (6 bases each). Germline CDR1 MNHEY, CDR2 SMNVEV (reference sequence). CDR3 size: 17 residues. Between the trimmed V and J ends, which lost 6 bases and 0 bases, there was a span of 18 bases. The CDR3 sequence: CASRGLGGQRSYNEQFF. The DNA of the CDR3 is TGTGCCAGCAGAGGTCTAGGGGGGCAACGCTCCTACAATGAGCAGTTCTTC.

This clone was found once. The V and J genes are TRBV6-1 and TRBJ1-3; no reliable D call. Germline assignment: CDR1 MNHNS and CDR2 SASEGT. The V gene lost 2 bases and the J gene lost 2 bases, with 10 bases spanning the gap. The CDR3 runs to 15 residues. CDR3 sequence reads: CASSETARPGNTIYF. DNA of the CDR3: TGTGCCAGCAGTGAAACCGCGCGGCCTGGAAACACCATATATTTT.

V usage is TRBV5-1 and J usage is TRBJ2-1, with D perhaps given as TRBD1 or TRBD2 (6 bases each). Looked up from germline, CDR1 is SGHRS and CDR2 is YFSETQ. The V and J ends lost 2 bases and 6 bases respectively, with 12 bases between them. This CDR3 has 14 amino acids. CDR3 residues: CASSFGRGGNEQFF. As DNA, the CDR3 is TGCGCCAGCAGCTTCGGCAGGGGAGGCAATGAGCAGTTCTTC.

Only a few counts were recorded for this clone. This sample also contains other DNA sequences that code for the same CDR3. The CDR3 coding sequence is TGTGCCAGCAGCTTAGGACCAGATACGCAGTATTTT. Encoded protein: CASSLGPDTQYF. The chain has TRBV11-3 and TRBJ2-3, with D unclear. The CDR3 has 12 amino acids. Germline values: CDR1 SGHNT, CDR2 YENEEA. V shed 1 base and J shed 4 bases, with 3 bases lying between them.

This clone was seen a single time. The V gene is TRBV28, the J gene TRBJ2-7; no clear D gene. Germline V gene sequence: CDR1 MDHEN, CDR2 SYDVKM. V was trimmed by 5 bases and J by 7 bases, leaving 12 bases between them. The CDR3 is made up of 12 amino acids. CDR3 in DNA: TGTGCCAGCAGTCTGACAATTTTTGAGCAGTACTTC. This translates into CASSLTIFEQYF.

This chain joins TRBV6-5 and TRBJ2-2; possible D gene TRBD1, 6 bases. Germline CDR1 MNHEY, CDR2 SVGAGI. The CDR3 loop spans 13 amino acids. V was cut by 6 bases and J by 6 bases, with 11 bases left in between. The CDR3 sequence: CASSSTGPGELFF. CDR3 sequence (DNA): TGTGCCAGCAGCTCTACAGGGCCCGGGGAGCTGTTTTTT.

This clone was seen only once. The rearrangement joins TRBV25-1 to TRBJ2-7; D is ambiguous. Trimming left V 5 bases short and J 5 bases short, with 10 bases between. Per germline, CDR1 MGHDK and CDR2 SYGVNS. The CDR3 has 12 amino acids. The DNA of the CDR3 is TGTGCCAGCAGTCCCAGCACTAACGAGCAGTACTTC. As protein: CASSPSTNEQYF.

In nucleotides, the CDR3 is TGTGCCAGCTCACCAGGGCGGATAGAGACCCAGTACTTC. Translation: CASSPGRIETQYF. This rearrangement joins TRBV18 to TRBJ2-5, with D unclear. CDR3 size: 13 residues. The germline CDR1 and CDR2 sequences are KGHSH and LQKENI. V dropped 2 bases and J dropped 4 bases, with 8 bases sitting between them. The whole variable domain, remainder taken from reference TRBV18 and TRBJ2-5, is NAGVMQNPRHLVRRRGQEARLRCSPMKGHSHVYWYRQLPEEGLKFMVYLQKENIIDESGMPKERFSAEFPKEGPSILRIQQVVRGDSAAYFCASSPGRIETQYFGPGTRLLVL.